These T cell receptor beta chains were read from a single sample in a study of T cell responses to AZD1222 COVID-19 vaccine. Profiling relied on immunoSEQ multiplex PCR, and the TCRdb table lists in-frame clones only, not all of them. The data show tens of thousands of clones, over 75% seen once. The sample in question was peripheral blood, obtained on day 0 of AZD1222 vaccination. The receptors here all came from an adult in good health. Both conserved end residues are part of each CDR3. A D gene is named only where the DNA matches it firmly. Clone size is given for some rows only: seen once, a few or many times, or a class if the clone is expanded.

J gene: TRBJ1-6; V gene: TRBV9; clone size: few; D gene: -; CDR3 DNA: TGTGCCAGCAGCTACGGACAGACGGCGGGTCATTCACCCCTCCACTTT; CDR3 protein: CASSYGQTAGHSPLHF
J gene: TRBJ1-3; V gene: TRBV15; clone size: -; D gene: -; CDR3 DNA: TGTGCCACCAGCAGAGAATTGCAGGGGTTATCTGGAAACACCATATATTTT; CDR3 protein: CATSRELQGLSGNTIYF
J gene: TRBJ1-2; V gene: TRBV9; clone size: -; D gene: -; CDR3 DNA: TGTGCCAGCAGCGGAGTCGTCACCTCTAACTATGGCTACACCTTC; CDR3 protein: CASSGVVTSNYGYTF
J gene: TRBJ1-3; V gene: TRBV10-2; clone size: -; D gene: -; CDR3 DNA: TGCGCCAGCAGGTTGTACTCTGGAAACACCATATATTTT; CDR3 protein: CASRLYSGNTIYF
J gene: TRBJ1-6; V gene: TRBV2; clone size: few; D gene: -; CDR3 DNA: TGTGCCAGCAGTGAAGATACCAGGGTAGTGAATTCACCCCTCCACTTT; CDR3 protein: CASSEDTRVVNSPLHF
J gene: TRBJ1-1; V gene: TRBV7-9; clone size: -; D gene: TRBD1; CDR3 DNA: TGTGCCAGCAGCGCCGACAGGGGGCAGCCTGAAGCTTTCTTT; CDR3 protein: CASSADRGQPEAFF
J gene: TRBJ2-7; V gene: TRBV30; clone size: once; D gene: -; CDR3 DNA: TGTGCCTGGAGGGGCCTAAGCCCCTACGAGCAGTACTTC; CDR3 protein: CAWRGLSPYEQYF
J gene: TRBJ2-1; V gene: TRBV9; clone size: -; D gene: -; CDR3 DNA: TGTGCCAGCAGCGTACGGGACGGATATAATGAGCAGTTCTTC; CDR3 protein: CASSVRDGYNEQFF
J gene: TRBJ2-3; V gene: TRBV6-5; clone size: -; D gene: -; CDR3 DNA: TGTGCCAGCACCACTTCGGGACGTCTTGCGCAGTATTTT; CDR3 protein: CASTTSGRLAQYF
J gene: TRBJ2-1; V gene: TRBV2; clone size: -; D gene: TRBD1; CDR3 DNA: TGTGCCAGCAGTGAAGCGCTTATTTCCAGGGACAGGTGGTTAAATGAGCAGTTCTTC; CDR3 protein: CASSEALISRDRWLNEQFF
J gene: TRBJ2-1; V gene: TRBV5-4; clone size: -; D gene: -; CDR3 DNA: TGTGCCAGCAGCTCCCCATTTAAGGGGTTCGATGAGCAGTTCTTC; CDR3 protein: CASSSPFKGFDEQFF
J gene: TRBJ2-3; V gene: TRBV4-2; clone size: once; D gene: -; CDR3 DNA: TGTGCCAGCAGCCAAGGGACGGAGACTTGGCGAATAGCAGGCACAGATACGCAGTATTTT; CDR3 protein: CASSQGTETWRIAGTDTQYF
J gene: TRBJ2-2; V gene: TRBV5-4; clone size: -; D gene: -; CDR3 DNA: TGTGCCAGCAGGGTATCCCCCCAGAACACCGGGGAGCTGTTTTTT; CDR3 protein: CASRVSPQNTGELFF
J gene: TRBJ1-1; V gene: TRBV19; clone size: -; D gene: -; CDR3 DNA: TGTGCCAGTAGTCCCTCCGGGAGGGGCCCTGAAGCTTTCTTT; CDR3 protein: CASSPSGRGPEAFF
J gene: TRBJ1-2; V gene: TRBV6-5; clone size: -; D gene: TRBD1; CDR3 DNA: TGTGCCAGCAGTTACGGATCGGGACAGGGTTCTGGCTACACCTTC; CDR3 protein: CASSYGSGQGSGYTF
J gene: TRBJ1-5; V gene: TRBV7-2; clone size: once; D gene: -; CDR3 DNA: TGTGCCAGCAGCTCACCTGCCTCGGCAGATTATAGCAATCAGCCCCAGCATTTT; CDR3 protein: CASSSPASADYSNQPQHF
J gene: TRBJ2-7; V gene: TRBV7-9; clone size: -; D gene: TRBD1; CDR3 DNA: TGTGCCAGCAGCTCAAGGACAGGGGTCTACGAGCAGTACTTC; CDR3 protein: CASSSRTGVYEQYF
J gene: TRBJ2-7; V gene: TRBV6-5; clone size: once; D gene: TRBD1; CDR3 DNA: TGTGCCAGCAGTCGACAGGGGGCGCGGTACGAGCAGTACTTC; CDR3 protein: CASSRQGARYEQYF
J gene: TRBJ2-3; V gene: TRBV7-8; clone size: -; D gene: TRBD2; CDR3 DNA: TGTGCCAGCAGCCCAGATGCGGGGGGGAACACAGATACGCAGTATTTT; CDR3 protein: CASSPDAGGNTDTQYF
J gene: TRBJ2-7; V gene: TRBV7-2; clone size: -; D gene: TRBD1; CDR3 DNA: TGTGCCAGCAGCCGCGGACAGGGAGGAAACGAGCAGTACTTC; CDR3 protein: CASSRGQGGNEQYF
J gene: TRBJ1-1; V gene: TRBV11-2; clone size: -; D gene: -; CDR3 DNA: TGTGCCAGCAGCTCCCCCGGGGGGGGGCGAGGAACTGAAGCTTTCTTT; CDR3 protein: CASSSPGGGRGTEAFF
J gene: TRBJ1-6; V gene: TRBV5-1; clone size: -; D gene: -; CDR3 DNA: TGCGCCAGCAGCTTGTTGTCCTATAATTCACCCCTCCACTTT; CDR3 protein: CASSLLSYNSPLHF
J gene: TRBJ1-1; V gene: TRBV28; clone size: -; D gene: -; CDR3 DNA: TGTGCCAGCAGTTCAGGTACAGCGGCTGGGGCTTTCTTT; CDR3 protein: CASSSGTAAGAFF
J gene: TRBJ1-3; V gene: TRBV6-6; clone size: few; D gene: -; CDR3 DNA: TGTGCCAGCAGTTATTCAGGGGTCGGAAACACCATATATTTT; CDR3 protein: CASSYSGVGNTIYF
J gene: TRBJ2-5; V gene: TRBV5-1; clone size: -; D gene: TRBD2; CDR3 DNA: TGCGCCAGCAGCCCCGGGACCGGGGGGCAAGAGACCCAGTACTTC; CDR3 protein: CASSPGTGGQETQYF
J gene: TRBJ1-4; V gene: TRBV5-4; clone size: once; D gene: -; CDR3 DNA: TGTGCCAGCAGCTCCTATGACAAGAATGAAAAACTGTTTTTT; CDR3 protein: CASSSYDKNEKLFF
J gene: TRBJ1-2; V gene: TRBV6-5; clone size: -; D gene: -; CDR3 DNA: TGTGCCAGCAGTTCGGGCCTTAACTATGGCTACACCTTC; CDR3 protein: CASSSGLNYGYTF
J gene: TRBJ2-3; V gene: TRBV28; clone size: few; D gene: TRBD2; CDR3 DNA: TGTGCCAGCAGTGAAAGGACTAGCAGTTATACGCAGTATTTT; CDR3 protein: CASSERTSSYTQYF
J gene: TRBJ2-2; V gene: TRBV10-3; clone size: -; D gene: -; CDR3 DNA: TGTGCCATCAGTGAGGGGCGGGCCCAGAACACCGGGGAGCTGTTTTTT; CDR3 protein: CAISEGRAQNTGELFF
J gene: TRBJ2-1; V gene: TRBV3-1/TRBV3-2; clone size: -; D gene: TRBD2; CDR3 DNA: TGTGCCAGCAGCCAAGATCACCGACTAGCGGGCCACAATGAGCAGTTCTTC; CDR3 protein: CASSQDHRLAGHNEQFF
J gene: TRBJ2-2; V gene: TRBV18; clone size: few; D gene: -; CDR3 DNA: TGTGCCAGCTCACCAGGGCGGCCGGGCGCCACCGGGGAGCTGTTTTTT; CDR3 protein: CASSPGRPGATGELFF
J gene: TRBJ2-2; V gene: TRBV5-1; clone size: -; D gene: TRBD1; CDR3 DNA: TGCGCCAGCAGCCCCGGACAGGGGGCCGGGGAGCTGTTTTTT; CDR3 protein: CASSPGQGAGELFF
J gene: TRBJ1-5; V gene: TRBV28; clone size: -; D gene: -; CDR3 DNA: TGTGCCAGCAGTCTACAGGGCATTAGCAATCAGCCCCAGCATTTT; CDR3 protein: CASSLQGISNQPQHF
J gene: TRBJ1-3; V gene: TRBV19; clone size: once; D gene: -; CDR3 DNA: TGTGCCAGCAAGGAGGGAAACTCTGGAAACACCATATATTTT; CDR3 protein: CASKEGNSGNTIYF
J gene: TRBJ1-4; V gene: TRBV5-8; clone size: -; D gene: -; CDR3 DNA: TGTGCCAGCAGCGCATCATTCCCGGGAAAACTGTTTTTT; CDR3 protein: CASSASFPGKLFF
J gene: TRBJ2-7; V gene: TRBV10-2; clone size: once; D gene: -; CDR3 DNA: TGCGCCAGCAGTGAGACCAGAATCTACGAGCAGTACTTC; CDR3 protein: CASSETRIYEQYF
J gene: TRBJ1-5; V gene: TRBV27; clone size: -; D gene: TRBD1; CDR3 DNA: TGTGCCAGCAGTTTATCGGGGGGGACAGGGACCTATAGCAATCAGCCCCAGCATTTT; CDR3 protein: CASSLSGGTGTYSNQPQHF
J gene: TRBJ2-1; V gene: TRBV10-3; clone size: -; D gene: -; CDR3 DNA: TGTGCCATCAGCCGGAAATTGGGGGACCCCAATGAGCAGTTCTTC; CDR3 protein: CAISRKLGDPNEQFF
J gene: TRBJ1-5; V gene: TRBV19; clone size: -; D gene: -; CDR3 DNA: TGTGCCAGTAGTACCATCGCCGCAGGCGGCGGGCATTTT; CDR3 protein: CASSTIAAGGGHF
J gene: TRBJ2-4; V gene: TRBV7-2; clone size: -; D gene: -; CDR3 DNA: TGTGCCAGCAGCTTAGAGCTACAAAATAACATTCAGTACTTC; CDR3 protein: CASSLELQNNIQYF
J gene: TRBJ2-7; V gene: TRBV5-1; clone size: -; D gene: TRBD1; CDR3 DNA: TGCGCCAGCAGCTTGGACTCAGGGGGTATAGCCTACGAGCAGTACTTC; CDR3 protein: CASSLDSGGIAYEQYF
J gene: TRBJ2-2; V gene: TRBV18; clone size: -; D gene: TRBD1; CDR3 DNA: TGTGCCAGCTCACCACGACAGGGGAATCATGGCACCGGGGAGCTGTTTTTT; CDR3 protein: CASSPRQGNHGTGELFF
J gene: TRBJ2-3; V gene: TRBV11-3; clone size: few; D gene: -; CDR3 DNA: TGTGCCAGCAGCTCCCGCTTCGGGGAGGGGGGCACAGATACGCAGTATTTT; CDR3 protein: CASSSRFGEGGTDTQYF
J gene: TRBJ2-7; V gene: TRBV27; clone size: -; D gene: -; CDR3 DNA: TGTGCCAGCAGTTTATCGGGGTCCCAAGATGGCGAGCAGTACTTC; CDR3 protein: CASSLSGSQDGEQYF
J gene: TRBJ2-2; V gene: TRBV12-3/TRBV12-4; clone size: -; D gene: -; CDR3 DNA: TGTGCCAGCAGTCACACCGGGGAGCTGTTTTTT; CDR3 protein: CASSHTGELFF
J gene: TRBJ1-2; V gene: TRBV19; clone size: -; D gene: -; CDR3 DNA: TGTGCCAGTAGTATAGGGCGCGGGGGCCGCGACTTTGATGGCTACACCTTC; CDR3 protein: CASSIGRGGRDFDGYTF
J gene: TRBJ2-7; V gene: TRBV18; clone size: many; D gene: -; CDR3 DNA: TGTGCCAGCTCACCACCCCGGGGCGAGCAGTACTTC; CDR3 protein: CASSPPRGEQYF
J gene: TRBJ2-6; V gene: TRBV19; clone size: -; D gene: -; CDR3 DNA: TGTGCCAGTAGGGGTTCTGGGGCCAACGTCCTGACTTTC; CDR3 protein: CASRGSGANVLTF
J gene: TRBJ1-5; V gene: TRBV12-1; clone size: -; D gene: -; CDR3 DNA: TGTGCCAGCAGCCACACTCCTGGTTGGGGGTTCGTCACTTCCAATCAGCCCCAGCATTTT; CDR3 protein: CASSHTPGWGFVTSNQPQHF
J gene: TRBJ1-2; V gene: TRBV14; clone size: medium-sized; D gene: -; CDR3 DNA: TGTGCCAGCAGCCACGACAGGTTCGGTCACTACACCTTC; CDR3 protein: CASSHDRFGHYTF
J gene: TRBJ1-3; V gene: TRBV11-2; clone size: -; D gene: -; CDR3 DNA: TGTGCCAGCAGGCAGGTTGCTGGAAACACCATATATTTT; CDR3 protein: CASRQVAGNTIYF
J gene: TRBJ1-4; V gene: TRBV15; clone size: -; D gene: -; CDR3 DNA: TGTGCCACCAGCAGAGCAGGGTCTAATGAAAAACTGTTTTTT; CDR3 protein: CATSRAGSNEKLFF
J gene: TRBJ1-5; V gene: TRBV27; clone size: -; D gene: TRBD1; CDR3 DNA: TGTGCCAGCAGATTAACCACCGGGACAGCGAATCAGCCCCAGCATTTT; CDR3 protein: CASRLTTGTANQPQHF
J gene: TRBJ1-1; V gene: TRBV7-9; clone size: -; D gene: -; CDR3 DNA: TGTGCCAGCAGCTTAGCGTGGCAGGGGAGCACTGAAGCTTTCTTT; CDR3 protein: CASSLAWQGSTEAFF